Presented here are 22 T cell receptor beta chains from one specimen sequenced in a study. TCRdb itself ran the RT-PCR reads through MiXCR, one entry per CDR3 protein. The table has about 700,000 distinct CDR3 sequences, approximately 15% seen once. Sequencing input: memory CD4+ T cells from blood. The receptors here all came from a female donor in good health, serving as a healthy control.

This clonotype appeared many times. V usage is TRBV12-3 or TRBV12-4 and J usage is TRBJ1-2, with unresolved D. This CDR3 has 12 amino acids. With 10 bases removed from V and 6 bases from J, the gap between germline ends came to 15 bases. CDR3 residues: CATYHDGHGYTF. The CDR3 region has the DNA TGTGCCACCTACCACGACGGCCATGGCTACACCTTC.

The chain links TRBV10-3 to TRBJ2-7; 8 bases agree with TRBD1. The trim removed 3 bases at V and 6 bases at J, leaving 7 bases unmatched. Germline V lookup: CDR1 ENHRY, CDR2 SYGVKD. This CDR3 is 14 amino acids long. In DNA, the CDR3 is TGTGCCATCAGTGAAGGGACAGGTGGGGGCGAGCAGTACTTC. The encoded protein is CAISEGTGGGEQYF.

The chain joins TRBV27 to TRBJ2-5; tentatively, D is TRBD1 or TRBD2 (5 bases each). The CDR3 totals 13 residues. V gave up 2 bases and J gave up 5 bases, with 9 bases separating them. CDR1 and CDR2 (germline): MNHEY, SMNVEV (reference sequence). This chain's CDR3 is CASSLRGDETQYF. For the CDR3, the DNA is TGTGCCAGCAGTTTACGAGGGGACGAGACCCAGTACTTC.

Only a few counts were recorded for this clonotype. CDR3 residues: CATSRDPGREETQYF. The DNA of the CDR3 is TGTGCCACCAGCAGAGACCCAGGGCGGGAAGAGACCCAGTACTTC. J is TRBJ2-5 and V is TRBV15, with D perhaps given as TRBD1 or TRBD2 (5 bases each). Germline CDR1 LNHNV, CDR2 YYDKDF (reference sequence). V was trimmed by 0 bases and J by 3 bases, leaving 11 bases between them. The CDR3 runs 15 residues.

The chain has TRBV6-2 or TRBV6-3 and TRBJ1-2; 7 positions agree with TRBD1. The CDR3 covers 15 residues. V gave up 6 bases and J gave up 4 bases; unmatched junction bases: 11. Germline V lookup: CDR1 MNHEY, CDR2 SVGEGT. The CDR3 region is CASSRPTGNLYGYTF. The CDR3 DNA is TGTGCCAGCAGCCGCCCGACAGGGAACCTCTATGGCTACACCTTC.

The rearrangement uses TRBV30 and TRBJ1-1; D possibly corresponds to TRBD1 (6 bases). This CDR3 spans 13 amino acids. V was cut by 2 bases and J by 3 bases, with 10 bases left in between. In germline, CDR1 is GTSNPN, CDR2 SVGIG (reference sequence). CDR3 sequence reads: CAWSSRGYTEAFF. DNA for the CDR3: TGTGCCTGGAGTTCCAGGGGCTACACTGAAGCTTTCTTT.

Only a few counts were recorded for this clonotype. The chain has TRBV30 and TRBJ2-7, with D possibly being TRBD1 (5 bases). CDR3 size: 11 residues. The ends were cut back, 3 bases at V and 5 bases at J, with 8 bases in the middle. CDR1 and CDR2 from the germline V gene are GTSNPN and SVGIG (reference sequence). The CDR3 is CAWRTVNEQYF. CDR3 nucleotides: TGTGCCTGGAGGACAGTGAACGAGCAGTACTTC.

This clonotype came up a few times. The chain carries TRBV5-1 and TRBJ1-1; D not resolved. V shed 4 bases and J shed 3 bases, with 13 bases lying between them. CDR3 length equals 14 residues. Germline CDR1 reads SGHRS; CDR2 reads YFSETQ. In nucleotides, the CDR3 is TGCGCCAGCAGCCCCCTGGGTAGTCACACTGAAGCTTTCTTT. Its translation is CASSPLGSHTEAFF. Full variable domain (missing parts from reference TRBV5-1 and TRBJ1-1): KAGVTQTPRYLIKTRGQQVTLSCSPISGHRSVSWYQQTPGQGLQFLFEYFSETQRNKGNFPGRFSGRQFSNSRSEMNVSTLELGDSALYLCASSPLGSHTEAFFGQGTRLTVV.

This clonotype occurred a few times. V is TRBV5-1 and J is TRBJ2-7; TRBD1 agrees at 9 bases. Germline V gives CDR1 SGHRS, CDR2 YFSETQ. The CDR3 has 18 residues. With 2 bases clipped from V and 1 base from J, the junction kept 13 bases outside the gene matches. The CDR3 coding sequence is TGCGCCAGCAGCTTCATGGCACAGGGGGCCGCCCAATCCTACGAGCAGTACTTC. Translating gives CASSFMAQGAAQSYEQYF.

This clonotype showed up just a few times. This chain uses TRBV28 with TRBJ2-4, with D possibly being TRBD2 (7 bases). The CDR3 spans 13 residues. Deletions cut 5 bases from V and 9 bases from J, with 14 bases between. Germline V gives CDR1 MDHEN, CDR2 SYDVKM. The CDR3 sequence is CASSLGGEGIQYF. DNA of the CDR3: TGTGCCAGCAGTCTAGGGGGGGAGGGCATTCAGTACTTC.

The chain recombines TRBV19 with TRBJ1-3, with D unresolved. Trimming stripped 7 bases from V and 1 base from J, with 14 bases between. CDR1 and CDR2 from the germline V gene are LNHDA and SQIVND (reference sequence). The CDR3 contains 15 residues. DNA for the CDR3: TGTGCCAGTACCGACACCGGTGGGTCTGGAAACACCATATATTTT. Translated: CASTDTGGSGNTIYF.

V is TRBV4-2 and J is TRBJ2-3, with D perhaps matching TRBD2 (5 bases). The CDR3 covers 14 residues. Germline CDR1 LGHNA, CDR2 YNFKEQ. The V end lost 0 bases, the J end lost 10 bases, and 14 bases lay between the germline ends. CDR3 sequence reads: CASSQDGVSEAQYF. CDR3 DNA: TGTGCCAGCAGCCAAGACGGGGTTTCAGAAGCGCAGTATTTT.

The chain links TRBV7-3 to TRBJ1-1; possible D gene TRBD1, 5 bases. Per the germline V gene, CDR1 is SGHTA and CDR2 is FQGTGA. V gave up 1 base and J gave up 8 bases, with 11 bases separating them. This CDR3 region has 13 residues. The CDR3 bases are TGTGCCAGCAGCTTAATTGTGGGACTAGAAGCTTTCTTT. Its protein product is CASSLIVGLEAFF.

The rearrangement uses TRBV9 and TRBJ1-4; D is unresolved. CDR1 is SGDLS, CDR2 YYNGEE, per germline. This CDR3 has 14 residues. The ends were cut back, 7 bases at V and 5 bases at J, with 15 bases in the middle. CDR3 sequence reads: CASSTNGENEKLFF. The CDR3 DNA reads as TGTGCCAGCTCGACGAACGGGGAGAATGAAAAACTGTTTTTT. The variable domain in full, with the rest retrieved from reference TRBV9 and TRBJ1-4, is DSGVTQTPKHLITATGQRVTLRCSPRSGDLSVYWYQQSLDQGLQFLIQYYNGEERAKGNILERFSAQQFPDLHSELNLSSLELGDSALYFCASSTNGENEKLFFGSGTQLSVL.

CDR3 sequence (DNA): TGTGCCAGCAGCTTAGGACAGGGGGTCGGCACCGGGGAGCTGTTTTTT. Translation gives CASSLGQGVGTGELFF. The chain has TRBV7-9 and TRBJ2-2; the match to TRBD1 covers 9 bases. The V gene's germline CDR1 is SEHNR and CDR2 FQNEAQ (reference sequence). The CDR3 spans 16 residues. V shed 1 base, J shed 4 bases, and the junction held 4 bases outside the gene matches.

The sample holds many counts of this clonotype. The CDR3 region is CASREQGQTREQYF. The CDR3 region has the DNA TGTGCCAGCAGAGAACAGGGGCAAACGAGGGAGCAGTACTTC. The chain joins TRBV12-3 or TRBV12-4 to TRBJ2-7; TRBD1 matches 7 bases. The CDR3 covers 14 residues. With 6 bases clipped from V and 7 bases from J, the junction kept 12 bases outside the gene matches.

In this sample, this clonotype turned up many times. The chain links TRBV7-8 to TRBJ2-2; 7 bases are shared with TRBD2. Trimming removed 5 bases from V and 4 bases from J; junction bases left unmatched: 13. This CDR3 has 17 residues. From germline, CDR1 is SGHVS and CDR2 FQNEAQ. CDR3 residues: CASSQRERGAGTGELFF. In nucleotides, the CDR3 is TGTGCCAGCAGCCAAAGGGAGCGGGGCGCCGGCACCGGGGAGCTGTTTTTT.

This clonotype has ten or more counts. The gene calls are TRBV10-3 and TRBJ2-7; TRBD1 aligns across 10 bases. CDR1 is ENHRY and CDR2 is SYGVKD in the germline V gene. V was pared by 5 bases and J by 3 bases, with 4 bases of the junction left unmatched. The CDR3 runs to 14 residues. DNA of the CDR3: TGTGCCATCAGTCCGGGACAGGGGAGCTACGAGCAGTACTTC. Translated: CAISPGQGSYEQYF.

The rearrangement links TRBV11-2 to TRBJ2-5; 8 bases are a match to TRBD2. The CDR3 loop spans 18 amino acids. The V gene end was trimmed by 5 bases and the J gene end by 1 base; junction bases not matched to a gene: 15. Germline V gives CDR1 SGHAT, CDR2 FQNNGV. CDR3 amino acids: CASSMGALAGLTQETQYF. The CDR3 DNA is TGTGCCAGCAGCATGGGGGCCCTAGCGGGCCTTACCCAAGAGACCCAGTACTTC.

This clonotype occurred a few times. DNA for the CDR3: TGTGCCAGCAAAGTTAAGGGCTCCGACTATGGCTACACCTTC. Protein product: CASKVKGSDYGYTF. This chain uses TRBV7-2 with TRBJ1-2; the D is unclear. The V end was cut by 7 bases, the J end by 3 bases, with 15 bases between. Germline loops: CDR1 SGHTA, CDR2 FQGNSA. The CDR3 extends over 14 amino acids.

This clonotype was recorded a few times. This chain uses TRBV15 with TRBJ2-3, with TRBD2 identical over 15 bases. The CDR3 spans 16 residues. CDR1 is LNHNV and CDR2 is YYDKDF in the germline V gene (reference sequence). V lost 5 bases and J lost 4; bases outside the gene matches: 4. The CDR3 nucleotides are TGTGCCACCAGCCGAGGACTAGCGGGGGGGGCAGATACGCAGTATTTT. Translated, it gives CATSRGLAGGADTQYF.

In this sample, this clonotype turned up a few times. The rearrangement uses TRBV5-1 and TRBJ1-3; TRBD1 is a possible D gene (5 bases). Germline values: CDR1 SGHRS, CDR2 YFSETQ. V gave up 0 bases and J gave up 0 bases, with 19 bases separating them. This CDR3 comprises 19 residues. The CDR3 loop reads CASSLGWGREFSSGNTIYF. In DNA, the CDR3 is TGCGCCAGCAGCTTGGGGTGGGGCCGGGAGTTCAGCTCTGGAAACACCATATATTTT.